The 7 T cell receptor beta chains below all came from one sample that was sequenced in a study of blood T cell repertoires in COVID-19. Using immunoSEQ multiplex PCR, the repertoire was profiled, and TCRdb retains in-frame clones only, with some absent. Here the sample spans fewer than 200,000 clones, 88% being singletons. Sequencing input: peripheral blood. Source of these receptors: a man aged 50-59 years who had recovered from COVID-19.

The chain is built from TRBV7-2 and TRBJ1-1, with 7 bases matching TRBD1. The CDR3 loop spans 13 amino acids. Germline assignment: CDR1 SGHTA and CDR2 FQGNSA. Trimming removed 3 bases from V and 6 bases from J; junction bases left unmatched: 4. The CDR3 DNA is TGTGCCAGCAGCTTGACAGGGTACCCTGAAGCTTTCTTT. Its protein product is CASSLTGYPEAFF.

V is TRBV5-4 and J is TRBJ2-1; 7 positions match TRBD1. Germline assignment: CDR1 SGHNT and CDR2 YYREEE (reference sequence). Trimming at V came to 4 bases and at J to 5 bases, leaving 6 bases not matched to a gene. This CDR3 is 14 amino acids long. The CDR3 bases are TGTGCCAGCAGCCCGGGACAGAGAGACAATGAGCAGTTCTTC. It encodes CASSPGQRDNEQFF.

CDR3 bases: TGTGCCAGCAGTGAGACAGCAACCCCCACGATCTATGGCTACACCTTC. Its translation: CASSETATPTIYGYTF. The chain uses TRBV6-1 and TRBJ1-2; TRBD1 might be the D (5 bases). Germline CDR1 reads MNHNS; CDR2 reads SASEGT. V lost 3 bases and J 4 bases, leaving 18 bases between the germline ends. The CDR3 sequence is 16 residues long.

The chain has TRBV11-2 and TRBJ2-7, with 8 nucleotides matching TRBD1. This CDR3 is built from 15 residues. Germline V gene sequence: CDR1 SGHAT, CDR2 FQNNGV. J gave up 2 bases and V 1 base, and 4 bases lay outside the gene matches. CDR3: CASSLGTGGTYEQYF. CDR3 coding DNA: TGTGCCAGCAGCTTAGGAACAGGGGGGACCTACGAGCAGTACTTC.

V is TRBV9 and J is TRBJ2-3; tentatively, D is TRBD1 (5 bases). The CDR3 consists of 15 residues. Germline CDR1 reads SGDLS; CDR2 reads YYNGEE. Deletions cut 4 bases from V and 5 bases from J, with 17 bases between. DNA of the CDR3: TGTGCCAGCAGCACCGGATCCAGTAGGGGAGATACGCAGTATTTT. Its translation: CASSTGSSRGDTQYF.

V is TRBV28 and J is TRBJ2-7, with D possibly matching TRBD2 (5 bases). The germline V gene has CDR1 MDHEN and CDR2 SYDVKM. The V end was cut by 6 bases, the J end by 2 bases, with 20 bases between. The CDR3 totals 16 residues. The CDR3 sequence is CASRAGGQFGPYEQYF. For the CDR3, the DNA is TGTGCCAGCAGGGCGGGCGGGCAGTTTGGTCCCTACGAGCAGTACTTC.

V gene TRBV2 combines with J gene TRBJ1-2, with D perhaps TRBD1 (6 bases). The CDR3 is made up of 14 amino acids. V shed 8 bases and J shed 0 bases, with 13 bases lying between them. Germline V CDR1 and CDR2: SNHLY, FYNNEI. CDR3 protein: CASLWGTSNYGYTF. CDR3 sequence (DNA): TGTGCCAGCCTGTGGGGGACATCTAACTATGGCTACACCTTC.